This T cell receptor (beta chain) was captured in a study of T-cell reconstitution after alpha-beta-depleted transplantation in children. This clonotype was counted at least ten times. Antigen specificity is unknown. An end of the junction differs from the germline gene, which may be a read error. The library targeted TCRbeta and was prepared with unique molecular identifiers. TCRdb reanalysed the PCR reads using MiXCR and keeps one entry per CDR3 protein. The sample has 550,000 to 600,000 distinct CDR3 sequences; more than 20% are singletons. The CDR3 sequence is 14 residues long. Germline loops: CDR1 LGHNA, CDR2 YSLEER. Study-level points and caveats: Some patients owed their high day-60 TCRbeta diversity to surviving recipient T cells and thymic progenitors. T-cell numbers and diversity, one year after transplant, stemmed largely from T cells that were newly produced. Alpha-beta T cells present about two months after transplant were reported to originate from several hundred expanded graft clones.

V and J are TRBV4-3 and TRBJ2-7, with a possible D match to TRBD1 (6 bases). The sequencing here drew on PBMCs, mostly from graft donor cells, taken 360 days after TCRalphabeta/CD19-depleted stem cell transplant. The sequence was obtained from a boy in the first two years of life who had a stem cell transplant for acute myeloid leukemia, so the T cells may come from the graft donor. CDR3 amino acids: CASSQDLLRTERSF. The CDR3 DNA follows: TGCGCCAGCAGCCAAGATCTACTCAGGACAGAACGGAGCTTC.